Below, 17 T cell receptor beta chains from the same sample are listed, as sequenced in a study of blood T cell repertoires in COVID-19. Only in-frame clones appear in the TCRdb table, and some are missing; sequencing was by immunoSEQ multiplex PCR. The sample yields some 86,000 clones, over 80% seen once. What was sequenced was peripheral blood. Source of these receptors: a woman of 80 years or more with active or convalescent COVID-19.

The chain links TRBV6-5 to TRBJ2-6, with unresolved D. Germline V CDR1 and CDR2: MNHEY, SVGAGI. This CDR3 has 14 residues. Trimming cost V 6 bases and J 0 bases, with 6 bases left between them. CDR3 DNA sequence: TGTGCCAGCAGCCCCTACTCTGGGGCCAACGTCCTGACTTTC. This codes for CASSPYSGANVLTF.

The chain combines TRBV19 with TRBJ2-1; D may be TRBD2 (5 bases). Germline V gives CDR1 LNHDA, CDR2 SQIVND (reference sequence). The CDR3 is 14 residues long. The germline V and J ends were trimmed by 10 bases and 5 bases, with 18 bases remaining between them. For the CDR3, the DNA is TGTGCCACCCCACTAGAGGTTGGGAACAATGAGCAGTTCTTC. Translated, it gives CATPLEVGNNEQFF.

V and J are TRBV7-9 and TRBJ2-5; 7 positions agree with TRBD2. The CDR3 sequence is 18 residues long. Germline values: CDR1 SEHNR, CDR2 FQNEAQ (reference sequence). The V segment lost 5 bases and the J segment 2 bases; nucleotides outside the gene matches: 17. The CDR3 DNA sequence: TGTGCCAGCAGCCCACGCCCCGGAGGACTAGTCGTGCAAGAGACCCAGTACTTC. As protein: CASSPRPGGLVVQETQYF.

The V call is TRBV15, the J call TRBJ2-6; TRBD2 might be the D (5 bases). This CDR3 region has 17 residues. CDR1 and CDR2 (germline): LNHNV, YYDKDF (reference sequence). Trimming stripped 0 bases from V and 3 bases from J, with 12 bases between. The CDR3 region is CATSRDGFGSGANVLTF. In nucleotides, the CDR3 is TGTGCCACCAGCAGAGATGGGTTTGGGAGTGGGGCCAACGTCCTGACTTTC.

This clone was seen a few times. The chain combines TRBV2 with TRBJ2-2; TRBD1 agrees at 8 bases. The germline CDR1 and CDR2 sequences are SNHLY and FYNNEI. Trimming removed 6 bases from V and 4 bases from J; junction bases left unmatched: 4. The CDR3 is 14 residues long. The CDR3 nucleotides read TGTGCCAGCAGGGGGACAGGAGGCACCGGGGAGCTGTTTTTT. Translating gives CASRGTGGTGELFF. Full variable domain (missing parts from reference TRBV2 and TRBJ2-2): EPEVTQTPSHQVTQMGQEVILRCVPISNHLYFYWYRQILGQKVEFLVSFYNNEISEKSEIFDDQFSVERPDGSNFTLKIRSTKLEDSAMYFCASRGTGGTGELFFGEGSRLTVL.

The gene calls are TRBV6-6 and TRBJ2-1, with TRBD2 matching over 9 bases. Losses at the gene ends were 7 bases for V and 4 bases for J; bases not matched to a gene: 11. The CDR3 totals 16 residues. From germline, CDR1 is MNHNY and CDR2 SVGAGI (reference sequence). CDR3 DNA: TGTGCCAGCAAGAAAGGTGCTAGCGGGGTGTACAATGAGCAGTTCTTC. Translation: CASKKGASGVYNEQFF.

The V gene is TRBV6-6, the J gene TRBJ2-7; D may be TRBD1 (6 bases). Trimming stripped 6 bases from V and 4 bases from J, with 16 bases between. The germline V gene has CDR1 MNHNY and CDR2 SVGAGI (reference sequence). CDR3 length equals 14 residues. CDR3 nucleotides: TGTGCCAGCAGGCGAACCTCAGGGGATTACGAGCAGTACTTC. Translating gives CASRRTSGDYEQYF.

The rearrangement joins TRBV4-1 to TRBJ1-4; no firm D call. Per germline, CDR1 MGHRA and CDR2 YSYEKL. CDR3 length equals 17 residues. V lost 4 bases, J lost 8 bases, and 23 bases lay in between. The DNA for the CDR3 is TGCGCCAGCAGCCTCGGCACCCCACCCCTAATCGGGGAAAAACTGTTTTTT. Residues: CASSLGTPPLIGEKLFF.

The chain uses TRBV4-3 and TRBJ1-2; D gene unclear. The germline V gene encodes CDR1 LGHNA and CDR2 YSLEER. The V gene lost 3 bases and the J gene lost 4 bases, with 9 bases spanning the gap. The CDR3 contains 13 residues. The CDR3 here is CASSQYVLYGYTF. The CDR3 DNA reads as TGCGCCAGCAGCCAGTACGTACTCTATGGCTACACCTTC.

The V and J genes are TRBV10-3 and TRBJ2-7; D is ambiguous. The V and J ends lost 1 base and 2 bases respectively, with 9 bases between them. This CDR3 is built from 14 residues. CDR1 and CDR2 from the germline V gene are ENHRY and SYGVKD. The CDR3 region has the DNA TGTGCCATCAGTGAGTTAGGCGGTACCTACGAGCAGTACTTC. Its protein product is CAISELGGTYEQYF.

The J gene is TRBJ1-2, the V gene TRBV2; maybe TRBD1 (6 bases). Trimming removed 3 bases at V and 4 bases at J, with 15 bases between. The CDR3 spans 15 residues. CDR1 is SNHLY and CDR2 is FYNNEI in the germline V gene. In DNA form, the CDR3 reads TGTGCCAGCAGTGATTTGCTTGGCAGGGGCTATGGCTACACCTTC. Translation gives CASSDLLGRGYGYTF.

This chain links TRBV7-2 with TRBJ2-2; D is undetermined. V lost 2 bases and J 6 bases, leaving 13 bases between the germline ends. CDR3 length equals 15 residues. Germline V CDR1 and CDR2: SGHTA, FQGNSA. CDR3 loop: CASSLISFVAGELFF. For the CDR3, the DNA is TGTGCCAGCAGCTTAATTAGTTTTGTGGCCGGGGAGCTGTTTTTT.

The V and J genes are TRBV28 and TRBJ2-1, with 8 bases that match TRBD2. This CDR3 has 14 residues. V shed 6 bases, J shed 7 bases, and the junction held 8 bases outside the gene matches. Germline loops: CDR1 MDHEN, CDR2 SYDVKM. In DNA, the CDR3 is TGTGCCAGCAGCCTACGGGGGGGTGGAAATGAGCAGTTCTTC. Its translation is CASSLRGGGNEQFF.

The chain couples TRBV5-1 to TRBJ1-1, with unresolved D. The CDR3 totals 14 residues. Germline V gives CDR1 SGHRS, CDR2 YFSETQ. V was shortened by 6 bases and J by 1 base, with 13 bases between the two germline ends. In nucleotides, the CDR3 is TGCGCCAGCACTTCTCAGGCCGGGAACACTGAAGCTTTCTTT. This gives the protein CASTSQAGNTEAFF.

The chain employs TRBV28 and TRBJ2-1, with 9 bases matching TRBD1. V trimming: 3 bases; J trimming: 5 bases; junction bases outside the gene matches: 5. The CDR3 totals 15 residues. Germline CDR1 and CDR2: MDHEN and SYDVKM. The CDR3 sequence is CASSFPGQGDNEQFF. Written as DNA, the CDR3 is TGTGCCAGCAGTTTCCCGGGACAGGGTGACAATGAGCAGTTCTTC.

The chain has TRBV28 and TRBJ2-3; 8 nucleotides align to TRBD2. The ends lost 9 bases at V and 4 bases at J; junction bases unmatched: 15. From germline, CDR1 is MDHEN and CDR2 SYDVKM. The CDR3 spans 16 residues. CDR3 in amino acids: CASSPAGTREADTQYF. The CDR3 nucleotides read TGTGCCAGTTCCCCCGCCGGGACTAGAGAGGCAGATACGCAGTATTTT.

The rearrangement uses TRBV2 and TRBJ2-7, with D possibly matching TRBD2 (6 bases). The CDR3 contains 14 residues. V lost 6 bases and J lost 6, with 18 bases in between. Germline V CDR1 and CDR2: SNHLY, FYNNEI. The CDR3 protein is CASSAPTSSGEQYF. The CDR3 coding sequence is TGTGCCAGCAGCGCACCGACTAGTTCCGGCGAGCAGTACTTC.